The 12 T cell receptor beta chains below were found in one sample sequenced in a study of spatial heterogeneity in lung cancer (dated by TCRdb to about 2019). Explained via the paper, the time point label denotes: sample taken at primary tumor resection. The library relied on 5' RACE. Sequencing was carried out with a NextSeq 500. TCRdb reworked the public reads: Q25 trimming with fastp, MiXCR clone assembly, productive beta chains retained. A single entry per CDR3 protein holds the most common genes and DNA from its merged rows. This sample has tens of thousands of distinct CDR3 sequences in its table, and 7% of those were observed once. The ten largest clones capture more than 13% of the sample. This sample comprised PBMCs, obtained at surgery. Receptor source: a male donor with early-stage non-small cell lung cancer.

The table lists this clonotype with many counts. V gene TRBV12-3 or TRBV12-4 combines with J gene TRBJ2-1, with D perhaps given as TRBD1 or TRBD2 (5 bases each). This CDR3 region has 12 residues. Trimming took off 3 bases at V and 10 bases at J, with 10 bases between the two ends. The CDR3 bases are TGTGCCAGCAGTTTTGGGGGTAAGGAGCAGTTCTTC. Translated, it gives CASSFGGKEQFF.

This clonotype has only a few counts. The rearrangement uses TRBV12-3 or TRBV12-4 and TRBJ1-4; 8 bases align to TRBD1. The J segment lost 5 bases and the V segment lost 3 bases, leaving 5 bases of the junction unmatched. The CDR3 length is 15 residues. The CDR3 sequence: CASSFGQGTNEKLFF. The CDR3 DNA is TGTGCCAGCAGTTTTGGACAGGGAACAAATGAAAAACTGTTTTTT.

This clonotype was picked up many times. V usage is TRBV5-4 and J usage is TRBJ1-4; D unclear. V was cut by 4 bases and J by 0 bases, with 7 bases left in between. The germline V gene has CDR1 SGHNT and CDR2 YYREEE (reference sequence). This CDR3 is 14 amino acids long. CDR3 residues: CASSQSATNEKLFF. In DNA form, the CDR3 reads TGTGCCAGCAGCCAGAGTGCAACTAATGAAAAACTGTTTTTT.

This clonotype has just a few counts. The chain has TRBV12-3 or TRBV12-4 and TRBJ2-5, with D possibly being TRBD2 (5 bases). The V end was cut by 5 bases, the J end by 7 bases, with 11 bases between. The CDR3 is made up of 12 amino acids. DNA for the CDR3: TGTGCCAGCAGTACACTAGTCGGGACCCAGTACTTC. It codes for CASSTLVGTQYF.

This clonotype was counted at least ten times. The J gene is TRBJ1-1, the V gene TRBV9; D is uncertain. The V end was cut by 0 bases, the J end by 6 bases, with 9 bases between. Germline CDR1 reads SGDLS; CDR2 reads YYNGEE. The CDR3 runs 13 residues. The CDR3 loop reads CASSVGVQAEAFF. Here the CDR3 DNA reads TGTGCCAGCAGCGTAGGGGTTCAGGCTGAAGCTTTCTTT.

V and J are TRBV28 and TRBJ2-2; TRBD1 is a possible D gene (5 bases). The ends were cut back, 3 bases at V and 7 bases at J, with 18 bases in the middle. Looked up from germline, CDR1 is MDHEN and CDR2 is SYDVKM. CDR3 size: 16 residues. The CDR3 region has the DNA TGTGCCAGCAGTTTTACAGGACCACCCGGTGGCGGGGAGCTGTTTTTT. Translating gives CASSFTGPPGGGELFF.

This clonotype showed up just a few times. This chain links TRBV7-2 with TRBJ2-3; 7 nucleotides align to TRBD2. CDR1 and CDR2 from the germline V gene are SGHTA and FQGNSA. The length of the CDR3 is 15 residues. V shed 7 bases, J shed 2 bases, and the junction held 9 bases outside the gene matches. CDR3 loop: CASTFWGGNTDTQYF. DNA of the CDR3: TGTGCCAGCACCTTTTGGGGGGGGAACACAGATACGCAGTATTTT. Based on the CDR3 plus reference TRBV7-2 and TRBJ2-3, the full variable domain is GAGVSQSPSNKVTEKGKDVELRCDPISGHTALYWYRQSLGQGLEFLIYFQGNSAPDKSGLPSDRFSAERTGGSVSTLTIQRTQQEDSAVYLCASTFWGGNTDTQYFGPGTRLTVL.

This clonotype appeared many times. The chain is built from TRBV5-1 and TRBJ2-3; D may be TRBD2 (5 bases). Trimming took off 7 bases at V and 0 bases at J, with 9 bases between the two ends. Germline loops: CDR1 SGHRS, CDR2 YFSETQ. This CDR3 has 13 amino acids. The CDR3: CASGEPSTDTQYF. CDR3 DNA: TGCGCCAGCGGGGAGCCTAGCACAGATACGCAGTATTTT.

This clonotype was seen a few times. The chain recombines TRBV5-1 with TRBJ1-1; 9 positions agree with TRBD1. V lost 4 bases, J lost 5 bases, and 3 bases stayed unmatched. The CDR3 is 13 residues long. CDR1 is SGHRS, CDR2 YFSETQ, per germline. CDR3: CASSRDRVTEAFF. CDR3 coding DNA: TGCGCCAGCAGCCGGGACAGGGTAACTGAAGCTTTCTTT.

This clonotype showed up many times. The rearrangement joins TRBV5-1 to TRBJ1-4; D call uncertain. Germline V CDR1 and CDR2: SGHRS, YFSETQ. The CDR3 has 13 amino acids. The V end was cut by 4 bases, the J end by 4 bases, with 8 bases between. The CDR3 sequence is CASSQDRNEKLFF. In DNA, the CDR3 is TGCGCCAGCAGCCAGGACCGTAATGAAAAACTGTTTTTT.

This clonotype was observed at least ten times. The genes are TRBV10-3 and TRBJ1-2, with D unresolved. This CDR3 region has 17 residues. With 3 bases removed from V and 2 bases from J, the gap between germline ends came to 19 bases. The germline gives CDR1 ENHRY, CDR2 SYGVKD. This CDR3 is CAISDGGFRGRNYGYTF. The CDR3 coding sequence is TGTGCCATCAGTGACGGAGGCTTTCGAGGCAGGAACTATGGCTACACCTTC.

The chain employs TRBV6-5 and TRBJ1-5; no definite D call. This CDR3 region has 13 residues. Germline CDR1 is MNHEY and CDR2 is SVGAGI. The ends were cut back, 2 bases at V and 6 bases at J, with 8 bases in the middle. CDR3 in DNA: TGTGCCAGCAGTTACACCCTAGGTCAGCCCCAGCATTTT. It translates to CASSYTLGQPQHF.